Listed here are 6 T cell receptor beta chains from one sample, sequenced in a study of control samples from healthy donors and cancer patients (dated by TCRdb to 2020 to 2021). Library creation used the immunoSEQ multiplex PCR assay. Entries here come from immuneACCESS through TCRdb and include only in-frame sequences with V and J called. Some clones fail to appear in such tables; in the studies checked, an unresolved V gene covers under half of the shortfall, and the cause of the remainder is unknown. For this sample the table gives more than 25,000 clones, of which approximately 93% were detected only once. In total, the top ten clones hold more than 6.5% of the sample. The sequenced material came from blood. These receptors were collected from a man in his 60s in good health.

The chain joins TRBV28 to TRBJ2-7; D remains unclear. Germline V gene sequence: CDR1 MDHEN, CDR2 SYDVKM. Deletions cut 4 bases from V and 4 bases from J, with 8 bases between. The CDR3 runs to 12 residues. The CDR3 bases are TGTGCCAGCAGTTCGACTGCTTACGAGCAGTACTTC. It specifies CASSSTAYEQYF.

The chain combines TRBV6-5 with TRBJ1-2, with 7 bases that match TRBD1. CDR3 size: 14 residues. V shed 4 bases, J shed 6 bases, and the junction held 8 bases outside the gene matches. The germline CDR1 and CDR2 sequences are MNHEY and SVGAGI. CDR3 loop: CASSFGQASNGYTF. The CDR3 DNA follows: TGTGCCAGCAGTTTCGGACAGGCCTCTAATGGCTACACCTTC.

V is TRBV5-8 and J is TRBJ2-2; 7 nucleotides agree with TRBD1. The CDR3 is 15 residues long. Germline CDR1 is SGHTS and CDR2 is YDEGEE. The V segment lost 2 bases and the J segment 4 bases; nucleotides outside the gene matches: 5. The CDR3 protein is CASSFGDRITGELFF. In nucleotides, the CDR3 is TGTGCCAGCAGCTTCGGGGACAGAATCACCGGGGAGCTGTTTTTT.

CDR3 protein: CASSRRTRETQYF. CDR3 coding DNA: TGTGCCAGCAGCCGGAGGACCCGAGAGACCCAGTACTTC. This sequence joins TRBV12-3 or TRBV12-4 and TRBJ2-5; D perhaps matches TRBD2 (5 bases). Trimming took 6 bases from V and 4 from J, leaving 12 bases between them. The CDR3 extends over 13 amino acids.

The CDR3 DNA follows: TGTGCCAGTAGTGGCGTGGGACAGGTCTATGGCTACACCTTC. This codes for CASSGVGQVYGYTF. The chain couples TRBV19 to TRBJ1-2; 8 nucleotides align to TRBD1. This CDR3 is built from 14 residues. Trimming at V came to 5 bases and at J to 4 bases, leaving 6 bases not matched to a gene. Germline values: CDR1 LNHDA, CDR2 SQIVND (reference sequence).

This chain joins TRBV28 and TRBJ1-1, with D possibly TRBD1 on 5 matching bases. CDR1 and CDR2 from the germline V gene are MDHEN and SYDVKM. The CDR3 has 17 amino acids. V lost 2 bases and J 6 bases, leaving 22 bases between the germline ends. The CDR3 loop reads CASSLVGGVAIKAEAFF. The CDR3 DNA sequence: TGTGCCAGCAGTTTAGTGGGGGGGGTTGCAATAAAAGCTGAAGCTTTCTTT.